This is a list of T cell receptor beta chains from one sample in a study of cytomegalovirus exposure and HLA in healthy donors. Some clones are missing from TCRdb's copy, which holds only in-frame ones; the method was immunoSEQ multiplex PCR. The sample carries around 110,000 clones, around 81% recorded once. The sample taken for sequencing was PBMCs. The receptors were gathered from a woman in her 30s in good health and CMV-seronegative. Each CDR3 is given with its conserved first and last residue. Each record gives: J gene, clone size, D gene, V gene, CDR3 protein, CDR3 DNA. A D gene is named only where the DNA matches it firmly. Size is omitted from some rows. Given values are once, few, many or a class for expanded clones.

TRBJ2-1 . . TRBV15 CATSRVSYNEQFF TGTGCCACCAGCCGGGTATCCTACAATGAGCAGTTCTTC
TRBJ1-5 . . TRBV30 CAWSVQGSRPQHF TGTGCCTGGAGTGTACAGGGAAGTCGGCCCCAGCATTTT
TRBJ1-1 . . TRBV21-1 CASNRRFRTEAFF TGTGCCAGTAATAGGCGGTTTCGCACTGAAGCTTTCTTT
TRBJ1-2 . TRBD1 TRBV6-1 CASRTGVDYGYTF TGTGCCAGTCGCACAGGGGTCGACTATGGCTACACCTTC
TRBJ1-1 . . TRBV7-9 CASRAWGGENTEAFF TGTGCCAGCAGGGCTTGGGGGGGGGAGAACACTGAAGCTTTCTTT
TRBJ2-3 . . TRBV7-3 CASSPSLGGDTQYF TGTGCCAGCAGCCCCTCCCTGGGGGGAGATACGCAGTATTTT
TRBJ2-3 . TRBD2 TRBV11-2 CASSLVGWLAGSTDTQYF TGTGCCAGCAGCTTAGTCGGGTGGCTAGCGGGAAGCACAGATACGCAGTATTTT
TRBJ2-7 . TRBD2 TRBV19 CASSIEAPLAGGLNEQYF TGTGCCAGTAGTATAGAGGCCCCACTAGCGGGAGGTTTGAACGAGCAGTACTTC
TRBJ2-3 . . TRBV6-6 CASSYLGDSDTQYF TGTGCCAGCAGTTACCTCGGGGACTCGGATACGCAGTATTTT
TRBJ2-3 . TRBD2 TRBV19 CASGAGPSGSTDTQYF TGTGCCAGTGGCGCGGGGCCTAGCGGGAGCACAGATACGCAGTATTTT
TRBJ2-2 . . TRBV25-1 CASSESGNTGELFF TGTGCCAGCAGTGAATCAGGGAACACCGGGGAGCTGTTTTTT
TRBJ2-1 . . TRBV5-1 CASSLEDRNSYNEQFF TGCGCCAGCAGCCTGGAGGACAGAAACTCCTACAATGAGCAGTTCTTC
TRBJ1-1 few . TRBV27 CASSPTGNTEAFF TGTGCCAGCAGTCCTACAGGGAACACTGAAGCTTTCTTT
TRBJ2-7 . TRBD1 TRBV10-2 CASSPTGAYEQYF TGCGCCAGCAGTCCGACAGGGGCCTACGAGCAGTACTTC
TRBJ1-4 . TRBD1 TRBV5-1 CASSLGTGSVANEKLFF TGCGCCAGCAGCTTAGGGACAGGCAGCGTCGCTAATGAAAAACTGTTTTTT
TRBJ2-1 . . TRBV30 CAWSGGLEQFF TGTGCCTGGAGTGGTGGACTAGAGCAGTTCTTC
TRBJ2-7 . TRBD2 TRBV7-9 CASSLTPSGRYEQYF TGTGCCAGCAGCTTGACCCCTAGCGGGAGATACGAGCAGTACTTC
TRBJ2-7 once . TRBV30 CAWSVRSSGGAYEQYF TGTGCCTGGAGTGTACGCTCCAGTGGAGGGGCCTACGAGCAGTACTTC
TRBJ2-3 . . TRBV6-6 CASGGGGDTQYF TGTGCCAGCGGGGGAGGTGGAGATACGCAGTATTTT
TRBJ2-1 . . TRBV4-1 CASSQAQGYNEQFF TGCGCCAGCAGCCAGGCCCAGGGCTACAATGAGCAGTTCTTC
TRBJ1-2 . . TRBV7-9 CASSPAQGRRPF TGTGCCAGCAGCCCCGCCCAAGGAAGGCGGCCCTTC
TRBJ2-7 few . TRBV5-6 CASSPEGRQISYEQYF TGTGCCAGCAGCCCTGAGGGTCGGCAGATCTCCTACGAGCAGTACTTC
TRBJ2-7 . TRBD1 TRBV10-2 CASSGTGFGEQYF TGCGCCAGCAGTGGGACAGGGTTTGGCGAGCAGTACTTC
TRBJ1-6 . . TRBV19 CASSFVQGRPPLHF TGTGCCAGTAGTTTCGTCCAGGGGCGTCCACCCCTCCACTTT
TRBJ1-4 . TRBD1 TRBV7-9 CASTRQGSSEKLFF TGTGCCAGCACCAGACAGGGTTCCAGTGAAAAACTGTTTTTT